This passage covers 22 T cell receptor beta chains from one sample sequenced in a study of glioma-infiltrating T cells. TCR alpha and beta CDR3 regions were amplified from RNA using iRepertoire nested multiplex PCR. Each CDR3 protein gets one entry after TCRdb re-called the multiplex PCR reads with MiXCR. The data hold around 43,000 distinct CDR3 sequences, with under 25% observed a single time. The sample was glioma tissue, nonneoplastic brain tissue, or PBMCs (not recorded which). These receptors were taken from a human donor with low-grade glioma or glioblastoma, undergoing nonglioma brain surgery, or in good health (not recorded which).

This clonotype has only a few counts. J is TRBJ1-1 and V is TRBV9, with D unclear. CDR1 is SGDLS, CDR2 YYNGEE, per germline. CDR3 length: 12 residues. Trimming pared 7 bases from V and 1 base from J, leaving 8 bases between. The DNA of the CDR3 is TGTGCCAGCGGGTCCGGGAACACTGAAGCTTTCTTT. Protein sequence: CASGSGNTEAFF.

There are many counts of this clonotype. The genes are TRBV6-6 and TRBJ2-7, with 9 bases lining up with TRBD1. The trim removed 0 bases at V and 3 bases at J, leaving 3 bases unmatched. CDR3 length equals 15 residues. Germline loops: CDR1 MNHNY, CDR2 SVGAGI (reference sequence). The CDR3 sequence: CASSYSGTGSYEQYF. DNA of the CDR3: TGTGCCAGCAGTTACTCCGGGACAGGGAGCTACGAGCAGTACTTC.

This clonotype was recorded at least ten times. The chain employs TRBV15 and TRBJ2-7, with 9 nucleotides matching TRBD2. After removal of 2 bases from V and 3 bases from J, the junction contained 5 bases not matched to a gene. There are 15 residues in the CDR3. In germline, CDR1 is LNHNV, CDR2 YYDKDF (reference sequence). CDR3 amino acids: CATSRSREGGYEQYF. The CDR3, as DNA: TGTGCCACCAGCAGATCGCGGGAGGGAGGCTACGAGCAGTACTTC.

With regard to this clonotype: A read error may account for a junction end that differs from germline. The chain joins TRBV30 to TRBJ2-1; 9 bases match TRBD2. CDR3 length: 14 amino acids. CDR1 and CDR2 from the germline V gene are GTSNPN and SVGIG (reference sequence). The CDR3 loop reads CALSGLAGLDEQFF. The CDR3 nucleotides are TGTGCCTTGAGTGGTCTAGCGGGGCTGGATGAGCAGTTCTTC.

With respect to this clonotype: A single base separates this from a much larger clone, so it may be a read error. This chain links TRBV7-9 with TRBJ2-3, with D perhaps TRBD2 (6 bases). The CDR3 loop spans 17 amino acids. In germline, CDR1 is SEHNR, CDR2 FQNEAQ (reference sequence). For the CDR3, the DNA is TGTGCCGGCAGCTTCCCGCTACGGGGCCCGGGGGCAGATACGCAGTATTTT. Translation: CAGSFPLRGPGADTQYF.

The table lists this clonotype with many counts. This chain links TRBV28 with TRBJ2-2, with no clear D. Deletions cut 1 base from V and 4 bases from J, with 4 bases between. The germline V gene encodes CDR1 MDHEN and CDR2 SYDVKM. CDR3 length: 13 amino acids. This CDR3 reads CASSLFLTGELFF. The CDR3 nucleotides read TGTGCCAGCAGTTTATTCCTCACCGGGGAGCTGTTTTTT. Drawing the rest from reference TRBV28 and TRBJ2-2, the complete variable domain is DVKVTQSSRYLVKRTGEKVFLECVQDMDHENMFWYRQDPGLGLRLIYFSYDVKMKEKGDIPEGYSVSREKKERFSLILESASTNQTSMYLCASSLFLTGELFFGEGSRLTVL.

This clonotype has a count of ten or more. The J gene is TRBJ2-7, the V gene TRBV28; D is undetermined. This CDR3 comprises 17 residues. Trimming left V 4 bases short and J 0 bases short, with 19 bases between. CDR1 is MDHEN, CDR2 SYDVKM, per germline. CDR3 nucleotide sequence: TGTGCCAGCAGTTACCCCTTGCGTCCTAAGAGCTCCTACGAGCAGTACTTC. This encodes CASSYPLRPKSSYEQYF. Supplemented by reference TRBV28 and TRBJ2-7, the full variable domain reads DVKVTQSSRYLVKRTGEKVFLECVQDMDHENMFWYRQDPGLGLRLIYFSYDVKMKEKGDIPEGYSVSREKKERFSLILESASTNQTSMYLCASSYPLRPKSSYEQYFGPGTRLTVT.

The chain links TRBV9 to TRBJ2-3; TRBD2 aligns across 10 bases. The length of the CDR3 is 16 residues. The V and J ends lost 3 bases and 3 bases, in that order; junction bases with no gene match: 7. Germline loops: CDR1 SGDLS, CDR2 YYNGEE. For the CDR3, the DNA is TGTGCCAGCAGCGAGGGACTAGCGAGAGGTACAGATACGCAGTATTTT. As protein: CASSEGLARGTDTQYF.

This clonotype occurred once. This clone may be a read error of a much larger clone one base away. The chain employs TRBV4-2 and TRBJ1-1; D gene uncertain. Germline-derived CDR1 and CDR2 are LGHNA and YNFKEQ. The length of the CDR3 is 14 residues. The V gene lost 5 bases and the J gene lost 1 base, with 11 bases spanning the gap. CDR3 in DNA: TGTGCCAGCAGCACGCCTGGCCCGAACACTGAAGCTTTCTTT. Amino acids: CASSTPGPNTEAFF.

This clonotype has at least ten counts. The genes are TRBV2 and TRBJ1-2; a possible D gene is TRBD1 (6 bases). The CDR3 contains 13 residues. Looked up from germline, CDR1 is SNHLY and CDR2 is FYNNEI. V lost 7 bases to trimming and J lost 4 bases, with 13 bases between them. The CDR3 loop reads CASTEDRSYGYTF. The CDR3 nucleotides are TGTGCCAGCACCGAGGACAGATCCTATGGCTACACCTTC.

This clonotype was observed at least ten times. The V call is TRBV7-2, the J call TRBJ2-1; 9 bases match TRBD1. Trimming took 4 bases from V and 7 from J; bases not matched to a gene: 8. The CDR3 spans 15 residues. Germline CDR1 SGHTA, CDR2 FQGNSA. The CDR3 bases are TGTGCCAGCAGCTCCGACAGGGGGGATTGGAATGAGCAGTTCTTC. It specifies CASSSDRGDWNEQFF.

This clonotype has more than one count but fewer than ten. CDR3 DNA: TGCAGCGTGCGTCAGGGCGAGAACACTGAAGCTTTCTTT. Protein: CSVRQGENTEAFF. V and J are TRBV29-1 and TRBJ1-1; D might be TRBD1 (5 bases). Germline CDR1 and CDR2: SQVTM and ANQGSEA. The CDR3 is 13 amino acids. Trimming stripped 6 bases from V and 1 base from J, with 12 bases between. Full variable domain (rest looked up from reference TRBV29-1 and TRBJ1-1): SAVISQKPSRDICQRGTSLTIQCQVDSQVTMMFWYRQQPGQSLTLIATANQGSEATYESGFVIDKFPISRPNLTFSTLTVSNMSPEDSSIYLCSVRQGENTEAFFGQGTRLTVV.

Note on this clonotype: The junction and the germline gene differ at one end; a read error may be behind it. CDR3 bases: TGCAGTGCCCCAAGAGACTCCGAGTACGAGCAGCACTTC. It specifies CSAPRDSEYEQHF. This chain joins TRBV20-1 and TRBJ2-7; D call uncertain. Germline lookup yields CDR1 DFQATT and CDR2 SNEGSKA (reference sequence). The length of the CDR3 is 13 residues.

This clonotype has only a few counts. The chain is built from TRBV11-2 and TRBJ2-7; perhaps TRBD1 as D (6 bases). The CDR3 sequence is 15 residues long. V lost 1 base, J lost 3 bases, and 13 bases lay in between. CDR1 and CDR2 from the germline V gene are SGHAT and FQNNGV. CDR3 sequence (DNA): TGTGCCAGCAGCTTAGCTACAGGGCCATACTACGAGCAGTACTTC. Amino acids: CASSLATGPYYEQYF. The variable domain in full, completed from reference TRBV11-2 and TRBJ2-7, reads EAGVAQSPRYKIIEKRQSVAFWCNPISGHATLYWYQQILGQGPKLLIQFQNNGVVDDSQLPKDRFSAERLKGVDSTLKIQPAKLEDSAVYLCASSLATGPYYEQYFGPGTRLTVT.

This clonotype qualifies as medium-sized (0.01 to 0.1%). This rearrangement joins TRBV6-1 to TRBJ1-6; 9 bases map to TRBD1. CDR3 length equals 14 residues. Losses at the gene ends were 6 bases for V and 9 bases for J; bases not matched to a gene: 6. Germline CDR1 MNHNS, CDR2 SASEGT. The CDR3 DNA follows: TGTGCCAGCAGCGTTACAGGGGGCCTTTCACCCCTCCACTTT. Amino acids: CASSVTGGLSPLHF.

This clonotype was seen at least ten times. The chain combines TRBV27 with TRBJ2-7; 12 bases match TRBD1. The V segment lost 9 bases and the J segment 5 bases; nucleotides outside the gene matches: 11. Germline loops: CDR1 MNHEY, CDR2 SMNVEV (reference sequence). This CDR3 contains 15 residues. The CDR3 DNA sequence: TGTGCCAGTAGTACCGGGACAGGGGGCGAAGACGAGCAGTACTTC. Residues: CASSTGTGGEDEQYF.

This clonotype showed up just a few times. The chain joins TRBV19 to TRBJ2-1; D is possibly TRBD1 (5 bases). The CDR3 spans 13 residues. Trimming pared 3 bases from V and 4 bases from J, leaving 7 bases between. Looked up from germline, CDR1 is LNHDA and CDR2 is SQIVND (reference sequence). CDR3 sequence reads: CASSIDSYNEQFF. The CDR3 DNA reads as TGTGCCAGTAGTATTGACAGTTACAATGAGCAGTTCTTC.

This clonotype was seen just once. The V and J genes are TRBV7-2 and TRBJ2-3; D ambiguous. There are 11 residues in the CDR3. V gave up 7 bases and J gave up 5 bases, with 7 bases separating them. Looked up from germline, CDR1 is SGHTA and CDR2 is FQGNSA. The CDR3 protein is CASNPLDTQYF. The CDR3 bases are TGTGCCAGCAATCCTTTAGATACGCAGTATTTT.

The rearrangement links TRBV9 to TRBJ1-4; 9 nucleotides line up with TRBD1. The CDR3 loop spans 16 amino acids. Germline CDR1 reads SGDLS; CDR2 reads YYNGEE. With 0 bases clipped from V and 5 bases from J, the junction kept 5 bases outside the gene matches. CDR3 loop: CASSVGLGTGNEKLFF. The CDR3 DNA is TGTGCCAGCAGCGTAGGTCTCGGGACAGGGAATGAAAAACTGTTTTTT. The full variable domain, completed using reference TRBV9 and TRBJ1-4, is DSGVTQTPKHLITATGQRVTLRCSPRSGDLSVYWYQQSLDQGLQFLIQYYNGEERAKGNILERFSAQQFPDLHSELNLSSLELGDSALYFCASSVGLGTGNEKLFFGSGTQLSVL.

Ten or more counts support this clonotype. This chain connects TRBV2 to TRBJ2-7, with 9 bases fitting TRBD1. CDR3 length: 13 amino acids. Germline CDR1 reads SNHLY; CDR2 reads FYNNEI. The junction had 12 bases not matched to a gene; V was cut back by 9 bases and J by 9 bases. The CDR3 loop is CARGGQGPRTQYF. CDR3 in DNA: TGTGCCAGAGGGGGACAGGGCCCCCGGACGCAGTACTTC.

The V call is TRBV12-3 or TRBV12-4, the J call TRBJ2-5; TRBD2 might be the D (5 bases). V was shortened by 6 bases and J by 7 bases, with 12 bases between the two germline ends. This CDR3 comprises 12 residues. CDR3 sequence: CASSPAEGTQYF. CDR3 in DNA: TGTGCCAGCAGCCCAGCCGAGGGGACCCAGTACTTC.

The table lists this clonotype with many counts. CDR3 sequence (DNA): TGTGCCAGCAGCAATTCGGGAAGGTCCTACAATGAGCAGTTCTTC. Encoded protein: CASSNSGRSYNEQFF. The gene calls are TRBV3-1 and TRBJ2-1, with D tentatively TRBD2 (5 bases). CDR1 LGHDT and CDR2 YNNKEL come from the germline V gene (reference sequence). V was shortened by 5 bases and J by 1 base, with 12 bases between the two germline ends. The CDR3 runs to 15 residues.